The rows below give T cell receptor beta chains drawn from one sample of a study of patients and donors after allogeneic stem cell transplantation. TCRdb processed the RT-PCR reads anew with MiXCR; each CDR3 protein has one entry. The sample has about a million distinct CDR3 sequences, around 17% seen once. The sample comprised blood, either unsorted or a sorted T cell fraction (not recorded which). These receptors all come from a human donor who was either an allogeneic HSCT recipient or a stem cell or donor lymphocyte infusion donor (not recorded which). It is not recorded whose cells these are; they may come from a transplant donor. Both conserved end residues are trimmed from each CDR3. The order of the fields is clone size, V gene, J gene, D gene, CDR3 protein. The D gene is left open where the match is weak. Clone size is given for some rows only: seen once, a few or many times, or a class if the clone is expanded.

clone_size: few
v_call: TRBV28
j_call: TRBJ1-2
d_call: TRBD1
cdr3_aa: ASSGQGAQGYGYT

clone_size: NA
v_call: TRBV15
j_call: TRBJ1-5
d_call: NA
cdr3_aa: ATSRSDNRASQPQH

clone_size: NA
v_call: TRBV6-5
j_call: TRBJ2-7
d_call: NA
cdr3_aa: ASSSPGFYYEQY

clone_size: few
v_call: TRBV5-1
j_call: TRBJ1-5
d_call: NA
cdr3_aa: ASSQRGEGGQPQH

clone_size: NA
v_call: TRBV9
j_call: TRBJ2-3
d_call: NA
cdr3_aa: ASSVLGQYTDTQY

clone_size: many
v_call: TRBV12-3/TRBV12-4
j_call: TRBJ2-7
d_call: TRBD2
cdr3_aa: ASSPRLASNSYEQY

clone_size: NA
v_call: TRBV5-6
j_call: TRBJ2-2
d_call: NA
cdr3_aa: ASSSEAGANTGELF

clone_size: few
v_call: TRBV15
j_call: TRBJ2-7
d_call: NA
cdr3_aa: ATSLRKGYEHY

clone_size: few
v_call: TRBV20-1
j_call: TRBJ2-7
d_call: TRBD2
cdr3_aa: SAPGTSRTYEQY

clone_size: NA
v_call: TRBV10-3
j_call: TRBJ1-5
d_call: NA
cdr3_aa: AISEREGSGNQPQH

clone_size: few
v_call: TRBV11-2
j_call: TRBJ2-1
d_call: TRBD2
cdr3_aa: ASSLGGASGGYNEQF

clone_size: many
v_call: TRBV7-6
j_call: TRBJ2-3
d_call: NA
cdr3_aa: ASSLPPGDTQY

clone_size: few
v_call: TRBV29-1
j_call: TRBJ1-1
d_call: NA
cdr3_aa: SFAQAEAF

clone_size: NA
v_call: TRBV28
j_call: TRBJ1-3
d_call: NA
cdr3_aa: ASCYPSLSGNTIY

clone_size: few
v_call: TRBV9
j_call: TRBJ2-5
d_call: TRBD2
cdr3_aa: ASSAKLAAAETQY

clone_size: many
v_call: TRBV12-3/TRBV12-4
j_call: TRBJ2-7
d_call: TRBD1
cdr3_aa: ASKAGTGTYEQY

clone_size: NA
v_call: TRBV12-3/TRBV12-4
j_call: TRBJ1-1
d_call: NA
cdr3_aa: ASAMGFTEAF

clone_size: NA
v_call: TRBV18
j_call: TRBJ2-1
d_call: TRBD2
cdr3_aa: ASSQQPTSGIYNEQF

clone_size: many
v_call: TRBV6-5
j_call: TRBJ1-1
d_call: NA
cdr3_aa: ASSYSGGDTEAF

clone_size: few
v_call: TRBV5-5
j_call: TRBJ1-2
d_call: TRBD1
cdr3_aa: ASSLGRGKSNYGYT

clone_size: NA
v_call: TRBV10-3
j_call: TRBJ2-7
d_call: NA
cdr3_aa: AISATEEQY

clone_size: few
v_call: TRBV25-1
j_call: TRBJ1-4
d_call: NA
cdr3_aa: ASSESGEKLF